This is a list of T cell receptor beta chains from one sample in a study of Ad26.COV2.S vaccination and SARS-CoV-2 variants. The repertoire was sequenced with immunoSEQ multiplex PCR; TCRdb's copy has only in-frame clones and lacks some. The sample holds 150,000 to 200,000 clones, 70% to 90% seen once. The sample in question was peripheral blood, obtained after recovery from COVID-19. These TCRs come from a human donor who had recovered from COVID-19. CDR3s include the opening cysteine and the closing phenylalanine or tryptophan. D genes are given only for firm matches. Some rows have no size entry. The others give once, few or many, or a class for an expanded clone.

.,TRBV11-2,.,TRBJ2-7,TGTGCCAGCAGCTTACAGGGGACCCGAGGCTACGAGCAGTACTTC,CASSLQGTRGYEQYF
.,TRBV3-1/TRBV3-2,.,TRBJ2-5,TGTGCCAGCAGCCAAGATATTAGTTGGGGTCCAGAGACCCAGTACTTC,CASSQDISWGPETQYF
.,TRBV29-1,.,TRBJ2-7,TGCAGCGTTGAAGAGAACAGGGCTTCCTACGAGCAGTACTTC,CSVEENRASYEQYF
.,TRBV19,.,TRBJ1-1,TGTGCCAGTAGTATCGCTATACAGGGTTGGAGCACTGAAGCTTTCTTT,CASSIAIQGWSTEAFF
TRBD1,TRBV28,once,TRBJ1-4,TGTGCCAGCAGTCCCCGACCCAGGGGGCGAGGTGAAAAACTGTTTTTT,CASSPRPRGRGEKLFF
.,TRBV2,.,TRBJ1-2,TGTGCCAGCATGGAAGGAGACACCTTC,CASMEGDTF
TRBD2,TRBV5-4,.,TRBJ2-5,TGTGCCAGCAGCCCGGGCGGGAGGGGAATTGTGGAGACCCAGTACTTC,CASSPGGRGIVETQYF
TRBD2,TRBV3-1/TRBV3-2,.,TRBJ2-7,TGTGCCAGCAGCCTGGGACTAGCGGATACCTACGAGCAGTACTTC,CASSLGLADTYEQYF
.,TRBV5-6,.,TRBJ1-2,TGTGCCAGCAGCCCCGTATGGGGGAACTATGGCTACACCTTC,CASSPVWGNYGYTF
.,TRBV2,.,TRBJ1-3,TGTGCCAGCAGAGACGGCTCTGGAAACACCATATATTTT,CASRDGSGNTIYF
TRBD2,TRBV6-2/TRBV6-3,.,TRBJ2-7,TGTGCCAGCAGATACTGGACTAGCGGGGACGACGAGCAGTACTTC,CASRYWTSGDDEQYF
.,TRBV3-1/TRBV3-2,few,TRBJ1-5,TGTGCCAGCAGCCAAGGTACAGGCTGGAGAACTCAGCCCCAGCATTTT,CASSQGTGWRTQPQHF
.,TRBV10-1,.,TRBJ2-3,TGCGCCAGCACCTTGACATGTCGCACGCAGTATTTT,CASTLTCRTQYF
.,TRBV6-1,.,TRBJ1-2,TGTGCCAGCAGTGAAGGACGGAACTATGGCTACACCTTC,CASSEGRNYGYTF
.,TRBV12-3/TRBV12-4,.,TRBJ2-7,TGTGCCAGCAGCTCTACTAGCTACGAGCAGTACTTC,CASSSTSYEQYF
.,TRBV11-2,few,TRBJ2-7,TGTGCCAGCAGCAGATATCGGGGGAATAACAACGAGCAGTACTTC,CASSRYRGNNNEQYF
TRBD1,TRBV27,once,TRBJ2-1,TGTGCCAGCAGCCACGGGACAGTAGGAGACAATGAGCAGTTCTTC,CASSHGTVGDNEQFF
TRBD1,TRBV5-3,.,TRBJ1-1,TGTGCCAGAAGCTTGGTTGACAGGGATGAGGGGAACACTGAAGCTTTCTTT,CARSLVDRDEGNTEAFF
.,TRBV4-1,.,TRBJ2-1,TGCGCCAGCAGCCAAGAGAGGGTAGACGAGCAGTTCTTC,CASSQERVDEQFF
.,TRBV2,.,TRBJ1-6,TGTGCCAGCAGGGGCCCGAATTCACCCCTCCACTTT,CASRGPNSPLHF
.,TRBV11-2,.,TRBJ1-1,TGTGCCAGCAGCTTAAACGGGGCAGGGTCGAACACTGAAGCTTTCTTT,CASSLNGAGSNTEAFF
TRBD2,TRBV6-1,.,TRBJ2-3,TGTGCCAGCAGTGAATACAAGCGGGACCCTGAAATTAGCACAGATACGCAGTATTTT,CASSEYKRDPEISTDTQYF
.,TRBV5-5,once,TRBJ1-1,TGTGCCAGCAGCTTGGAGAGGGTTAGCAACACTGAAGCTTTCTTT,CASSLERVSNTEAFF
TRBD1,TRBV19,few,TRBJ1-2,TGTGCCATCGGGGACAGCATCTATGGCTACACCTTC,CAIGDSIYGYTF